This TCR beta chain came from a study of T cells in Graves' hyperthyroidism and ophthalmopathy. Researchers took RNA transcripts and amplified the TCR beta CDR3 regions from them. The TCR CDR3 first-round RT-PCR relied on the HTBI primer set. TCRdb redid the calling of the multiplex PCR reads with MiXCR, one entry per CDR3 protein. This table has 550,000 to 650,000 distinct CDR3 sequences, around 13% appearing once. Whole-study findings and limits: Most thyroid clonotypes that were expanded above 0.001 also turned up in blood.

Hyperthyroidism in the patients, aged 18 to 65, was newly diagnosed and under 2 months in duration. The CDR3 extends over 17 amino acids. The germline CDR1 and CDR2 sequences are SGHVS and FQNEAQ. V dropped 4 bases and J dropped 6; count of bases not matched to a gene: 17. This clonotype came up many times. Its specificity is not known. Material for sequencing was blood. This receptor was obtained from a woman in her 30s with Graves' hyperthyroidism that later progressed to Graves' ophthalmopathy. The genes are TRBV7-8 and TRBJ1-2; 7 bases fit TRBD1. The DNA of the CDR3 is TGTGCCAGCAGCTCCTCCCCTACTCCTGACAGGGACAATGGCTACACCTTC. Amino acids: CASSSSPTPDRDNGYTF.